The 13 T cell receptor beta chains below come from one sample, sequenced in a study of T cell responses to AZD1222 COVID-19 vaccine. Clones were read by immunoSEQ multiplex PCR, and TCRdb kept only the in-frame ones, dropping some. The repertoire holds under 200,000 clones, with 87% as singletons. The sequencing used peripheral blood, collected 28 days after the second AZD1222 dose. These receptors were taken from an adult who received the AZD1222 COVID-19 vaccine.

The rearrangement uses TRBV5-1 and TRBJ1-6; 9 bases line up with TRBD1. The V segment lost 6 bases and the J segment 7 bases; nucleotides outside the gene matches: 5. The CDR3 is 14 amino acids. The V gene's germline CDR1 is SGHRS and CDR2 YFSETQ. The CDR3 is CASTEDRGNSPLHF. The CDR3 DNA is TGCGCCAGCACGGAGGACAGGGGCAATTCACCCCTCCACTTT. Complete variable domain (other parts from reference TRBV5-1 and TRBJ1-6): KAGVTQTPRYLIKTRGQQVTLSCSPISGHRSVSWYQQTPGQGLQFLFEYFSETQRNKGNFPGRFSGRQFSNSRSEMNVSTLELGDSALYLCASTEDRGNSPLHFGNGTRLTVT.

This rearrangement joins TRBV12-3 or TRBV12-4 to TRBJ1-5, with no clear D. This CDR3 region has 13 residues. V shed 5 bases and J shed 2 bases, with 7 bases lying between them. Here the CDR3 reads CASSPGGNQPQHF. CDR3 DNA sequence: TGTGCCAGCAGTCCCGGGGGCAATCAGCCCCAGCATTTT.

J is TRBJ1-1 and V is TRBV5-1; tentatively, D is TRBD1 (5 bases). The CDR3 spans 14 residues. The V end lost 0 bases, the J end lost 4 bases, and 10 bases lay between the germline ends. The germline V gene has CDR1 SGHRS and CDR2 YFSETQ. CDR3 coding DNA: TGCGCCAGCAGCTTGGGTGGGGGTAGCACTGAAGCTTTCTTT. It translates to CASSLGGGSTEAFF.

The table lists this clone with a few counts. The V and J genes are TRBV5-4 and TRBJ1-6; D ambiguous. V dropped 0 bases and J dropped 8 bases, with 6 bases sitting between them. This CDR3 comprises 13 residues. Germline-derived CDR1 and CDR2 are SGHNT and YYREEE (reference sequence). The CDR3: CASSLAWDSPLHF. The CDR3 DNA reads TGTGCCAGCAGCTTGGCCTGGGATTCACCCCTCCACTTT.

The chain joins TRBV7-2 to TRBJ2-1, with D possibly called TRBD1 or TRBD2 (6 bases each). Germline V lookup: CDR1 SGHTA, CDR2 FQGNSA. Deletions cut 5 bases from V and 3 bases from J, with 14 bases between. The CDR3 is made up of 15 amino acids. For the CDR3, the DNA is TGTGCCAGCAGCCCCGGGAGAGGGGGCTACAATGAGCAGTTCTTC. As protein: CASSPGRGGYNEQFF.

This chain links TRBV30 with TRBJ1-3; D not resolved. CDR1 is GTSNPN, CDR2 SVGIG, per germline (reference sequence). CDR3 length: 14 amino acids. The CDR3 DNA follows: TGTGCTGGAAGCGGTGATAGCTCTGGAAACACCATATATTTT. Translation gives CAGSGDSSGNTIYF.

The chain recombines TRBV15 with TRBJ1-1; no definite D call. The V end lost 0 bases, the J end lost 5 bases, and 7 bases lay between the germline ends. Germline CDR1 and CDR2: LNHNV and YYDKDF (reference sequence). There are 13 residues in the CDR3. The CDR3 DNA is TGTGCCACCAGCAGAGATCGGGAGACTGAAGCTTTCTTT. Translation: CATSRDRETEAFF.

CDR3 in DNA: TGTGCCAGCACCCAGGCCCTGACGGGAAATTCACCCCTCCACTTT. Translating gives CASTQALTGNSPLHF. The gene calls are TRBV6-5 and TRBJ1-6; the D is unclear. V lost 7 bases and J lost 7, with 17 bases in between. Per the germline V gene, CDR1 is MNHEY and CDR2 is SVGAGI. CDR3 length: 15 amino acids.

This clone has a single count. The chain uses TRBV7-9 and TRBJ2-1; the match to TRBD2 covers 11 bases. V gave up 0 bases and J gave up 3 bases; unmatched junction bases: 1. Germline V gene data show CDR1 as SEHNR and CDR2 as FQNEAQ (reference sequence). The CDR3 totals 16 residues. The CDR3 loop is CASSLAGLADYNEQFF. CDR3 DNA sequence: TGTGCCAGCAGCTTAGCGGGACTAGCGGACTACAATGAGCAGTTCTTC.

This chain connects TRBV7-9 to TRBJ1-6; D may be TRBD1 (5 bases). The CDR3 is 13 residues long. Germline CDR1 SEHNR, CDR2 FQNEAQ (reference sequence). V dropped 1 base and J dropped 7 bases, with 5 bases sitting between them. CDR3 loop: CASSLEGNSPLHF. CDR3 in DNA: TGTGCCAGCAGCTTAGAGGGGAATTCACCCCTCCACTTT.

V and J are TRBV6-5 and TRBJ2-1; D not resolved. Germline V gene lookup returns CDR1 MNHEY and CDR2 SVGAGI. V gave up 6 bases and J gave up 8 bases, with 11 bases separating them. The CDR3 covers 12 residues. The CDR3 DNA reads TGTGCCAGCAGATCCCCGCGCGATGAGCAGTTCTTC. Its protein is CASRSPRDEQFF.

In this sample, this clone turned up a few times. Written as DNA, the CDR3 is TGCGCCAGCAGCTTGGACGGACAGGGAAGGGTCGGATCACCCCTCCACTTT. The encoded protein is CASSLDGQGRVGSPLHF. J is TRBJ1-6 and V is TRBV5-1, with TRBD1 identical over 8 bases. CDR3 length: 17 amino acids. In germline, CDR1 is SGHRS, CDR2 YFSETQ. The V segment lost 0 bases and the J segment 10 bases; nucleotides outside the gene matches: 12.

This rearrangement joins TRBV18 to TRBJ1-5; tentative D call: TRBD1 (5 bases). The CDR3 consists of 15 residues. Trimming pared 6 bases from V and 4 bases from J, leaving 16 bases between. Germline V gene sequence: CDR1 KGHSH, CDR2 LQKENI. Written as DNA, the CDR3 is TGTGCCAGCTCCCTTAACGGGGGAGGGAATCAGCCCCAGCATTTT. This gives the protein CASSLNGGGNQPQHF.